A single sample gave rise to the 5 T cell receptor beta chains below, sequenced in a study of beta chain features in type 1 diabetes. General observations from the study: TCRB CDR3 length was moderately but significantly reduced in all four CD4+ subsets of Type 1 diabetes patients.

Their antigens remain unidentified. What was sequenced were expressed TCRB transcripts, since all of the isolated RNA had been reverse transcribed. Generated by immunoSEQ multiplex PCR, the TCRdb table keeps only in-frame clones and is missing some. The table includes 280,000 or so clones, approximately 15% detected once. The specimen sequenced was naive CD4+ T cells from blood. These receptor sequences come from a man younger than 35 with type 1 diabetes.

This clone was seen only a few times. This chain uses TRBV13 with TRBJ2-3, with 9 positions matching TRBD2. The CDR3 loop spans 17 amino acids. Germline V CDR1 and CDR2: PRHDT, FYEKMQ (reference sequence). V lost 2 bases and J lost 8; bases outside the gene matches: 14. The CDR3 nucleotides read TGTGCCAGCAGCTTACAAGGACTAGCGAATATAGGGGGTACGCAGTATTTT. This encodes CASSLQGLANIGGTQYF. The full variable domain, rest sourced from reference TRBV13 and TRBJ2-3, is AAGVIQSPRHLIKEKRETATLKCYPIPRHDTVYWYQQGPGQDPQFLISFYEKMQSDKGSIPDRFSAQQFSDYHSELNMSSLELGDSALYFCASSLQGLANIGGTQYFGPGTRLTVL.

The chain is built from TRBV7-2 and TRBJ1-1, with D tentatively TRBD1 (5 bases). Looked up from germline, CDR1 is SGHTA and CDR2 is FQGNSA. The CDR3 consists of 15 residues. The V gene lost 0 bases and the J gene lost 7 bases, with 15 bases spanning the gap. The CDR3 bases are TGTGCCAGCAGCTTAGCGTACGGGGGGAGCGGTGAAGCTTTCTTT. Translation gives CASSLAYGGSGEAFF.

CDR3 amino acids: CATRTQGEEGYTF. CDR3 sequence (DNA): TGTGCCACCCGAACCCAGGGGGAGGAAGGCTACACCTTC. V and J are TRBV15 and TRBJ1-2; 7 bases agree with TRBD1. Trimming at V came to 8 bases and at J to 8 bases, leaving 11 bases not matched to a gene. CDR1 and CDR2 (germline): LNHNV, YYDKDF (reference sequence). The CDR3 loop spans 13 amino acids.

The V and J genes are TRBV19 and TRBJ1-1, with D uncertain. Germline CDR1 and CDR2: LNHDA and SQIVND (reference sequence). Trimming took 6 bases from V and 1 from J, leaving 15 bases between them. This CDR3 has 15 amino acids. The DNA for the CDR3 is TGTGCCAGTAGGACTACAGCACCTTCGAACACTGAAGCTTTCTTT. It translates to CASRTTAPSNTEAFF.

This clone was observed a handful of times. The rearrangement links TRBV5-1 to TRBJ2-5, with D perhaps matching TRBD2 (6 bases). This CDR3 comprises 15 residues. Germline V gene sequence: CDR1 SGHRS, CDR2 YFSETQ. The V gene lost 3 bases and the J gene lost 1 base, with 13 bases spanning the gap. The CDR3 DNA reads as TGCGCCAGCAGCTGGGGAGTGGGGGGCCAAGAGACCCAGTACTTC. It codes for CASSWGVGGQETQYF.